These T cell receptor beta chains were read from a single sample in a study of shared clonotypes between healthy human individuals. Generated by immunoSEQ multiplex PCR, the TCRdb table keeps only in-frame clones and is missing some. The sample carries over 700,000 clones, around 77% recorded once. The material sequenced was memory CD4+ T cells sorted from blood. The receptor source for this set is a woman aged 25 to 39 in good health. Both conserved end residues are part of each CDR3. Each record gives: CDR3 DNA, CDR3 protein, clone size, D gene, V gene, J gene. A D gene is named only where the DNA matches it firmly. Size tells how often a clone was seen (once, few, many) or the class of an expanded clone, and some rows leave it out.

TGTGCCAGCCACTCAAACTATGGCTACACCTTC	CASHSNYGYTF	few	NA	TRBV6-5	TRBJ1-2
TGTGCCAGCAGACAACAGGGGGCAGGCGGGGAGCTGTTTTTT	CASRQQGAGGELFF	NA	TRBD1	TRBV28	TRBJ2-2
TGCGCCAGCAGGGCGGGGGGCCGACAGGGCCCCACTGAAGCTTTCTTT	CASRAGGRQGPTEAFF	few	TRBD1	TRBV5-1	TRBJ1-1
TGTGCCGAGAAGACAGCCCAAAATGCAGATACGCAGTATTTT	CAEKTAQNADTQYF	NA	NA	TRBV30	TRBJ2-3
TGTGCCAGCAGCTTAGGTATGGTATTCCCCGACAATGAGCAGTTCTTC	CASSLGMVFPDNEQFF	NA	NA	TRBV7-9	TRBJ2-1
TGTGCCTGGAGTGTAGGGTTTGGGTCCCATGAGCAGTTCTTC	CAWSVGFGSHEQFF	NA	NA	TRBV30	TRBJ2-1
TGCGCCAGCAGTGAAGGGGCAGGGAGCAATGAAAAACTGTTTTTT	CASSEGAGSNEKLFF	once	NA	TRBV10-1	TRBJ1-4
TGTGCCAGCAGCTTTCAGCTAAATCAGCCCCAGCATTTT	CASSFQLNQPQHF	NA	NA	TRBV7-2	TRBJ1-5
TGCGCCAGCAACCCCGGACAGGGGGATGACAATGAGCAGTTCTTC	CASNPGQGDDNEQFF	once	TRBD1	TRBV10-1	TRBJ2-1
TGTGCCAGCAGTTTAAATCCCCGGACCCAGGTTAGGGATACGCAGTATTTT	CASSLNPRTQVRDTQYF	NA	NA	TRBV28	TRBJ2-3
TGTGCCAGCAGTTTACTGGGCTTCAATCAGCCCCAGCATTTT	CASSLLGFNQPQHF	NA	NA	TRBV27	TRBJ1-5
TGTGCCAGCAGCTCAGACCGGGGGACTGAGCAGTACTTC	CASSSDRGTEQYF	NA	NA	TRBV7-2	TRBJ2-7
TGCGCCAGCAGCCGCGGAGGGCCGGCCTACACAGATACGCAGTATTTT	CASSRGGPAYTDTQYF	NA	NA	TRBV5-1	TRBJ2-3
TGTGCCAGCAGCCCGGGGACAGGGGTGGAGACCCAGTACTTC	CASSPGTGVETQYF	NA	TRBD1	TRBV7-9	TRBJ2-5
TGCAGCGTTGGCCTACTAAACAGGAGCTCCTACGAGCAGTACTTC	CSVGLLNRSSYEQYF	few	NA	TRBV29-1	TRBJ2-7